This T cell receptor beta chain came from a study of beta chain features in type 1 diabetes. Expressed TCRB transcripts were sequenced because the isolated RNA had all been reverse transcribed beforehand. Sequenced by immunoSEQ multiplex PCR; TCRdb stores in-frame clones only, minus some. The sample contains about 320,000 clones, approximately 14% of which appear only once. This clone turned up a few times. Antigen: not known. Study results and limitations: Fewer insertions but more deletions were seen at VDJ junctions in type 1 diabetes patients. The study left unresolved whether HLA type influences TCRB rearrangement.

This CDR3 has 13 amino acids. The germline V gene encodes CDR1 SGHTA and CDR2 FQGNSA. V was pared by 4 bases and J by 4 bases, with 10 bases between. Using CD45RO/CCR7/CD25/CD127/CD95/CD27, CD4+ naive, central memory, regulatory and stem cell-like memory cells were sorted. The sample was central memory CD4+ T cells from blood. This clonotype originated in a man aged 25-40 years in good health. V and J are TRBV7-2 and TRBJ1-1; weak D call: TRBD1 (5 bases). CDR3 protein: CASSSLGRTEAFF. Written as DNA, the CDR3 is TGTGCCAGCAGCTCTTTGGGGCGCACTGAAGCTTTCTTT. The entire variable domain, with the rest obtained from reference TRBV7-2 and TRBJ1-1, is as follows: GAGVSQSPSNKVTEKGKDVELRCDPISGHTALYWYRQSLGQGLEFLIYFQGNSAPDKSGLPSDRFSAERTGGSVSTLTIQRTQQEDSAVYLCASSSLGRTEAFFGQGTRLTVV.